Presented here are 20 T cell receptor beta chains from one specimen sequenced in a study of spatial heterogeneity in lung cancer. One entry per CDR3 protein results from TCRdb running MiXCR on the 5' RACE reads. The table records roughly 40,000 distinct CDR3 sequences, approximately 6.9% of them present only once. Time point specified: sample taken at primary tumor resection. Material for sequencing was whole RNA from tumor, nontumor lung or frozen PBMC, left unsorted. Sequencing was performed on PBMCs, taken at surgery. These receptors came from a female donor with early-stage non-small cell lung cancer.

The chain carries TRBV20-1 and TRBJ1-3; possibly TRBD1 for D (6 bases). There are 19 residues in the CDR3. Germline assignment: CDR1 DFQATT and CDR2 SNEGSKA (reference sequence). Deletions cut 3 bases from V and 0 bases from J, with 24 bases between. The CDR3 DNA follows: TGCAGTGCTAGTAGCGATGTAGGACAGCCGAAACTCTCTGGAAACACCATATATTTT. This sequence encodes CSASSDVGQPKLSGNTIYF.

The chain employs TRBV5-5 and TRBJ1-1; maybe TRBD1 (6 bases). Germline CDR1 is SGHKS and CDR2 is YYEKEE (reference sequence). The germline V and J ends were trimmed by 4 bases and 0 bases, with 19 bases remaining between them. CDR3 size: 17 residues. CDR3 DNA sequence: TGTGCCAGCAGCCGAAATCCGGGACAAAGGCTGAACACTGAAGCTTTCTTT. It yields the protein CASSRNPGQRLNTEAFF. Full variable domain (remainder filled in from reference TRBV5-5 and TRBJ1-1): DAGVTQSPTHLIKTRGQQVTLRCSPISGHKSVSWYQQVLGQGPQFIFQYYEKEERGRGNFPDRFSARQFPNYSSELNVNALLLGDSALYLCASSRNPGQRLNTEAFFGQGTRLTVV.

This clonotype was observed a handful of times. The germline gene is not matched at one end of the junction; a read error may be the cause. The chain recombines TRBV5-1 with TRBJ1-6; 7 bases are a match to TRBD1. Germline assignment: CDR1 SGHRS and CDR2 YFSETQ. This CDR3 region has 17 residues. Here the CDR3 reads CASSYNLGGLGNSPIHF. CDR3 nucleotide sequence: TGCGCCAGCAGCTATAACCTAGGGGGCCTTGGGAATTCACCCATCCACTTT. Full variable domain (remainder filled in from reference TRBV5-1 and TRBJ1-6): KAGVTQTPRYLIKTRGQQVTLSCSPISGHRSVSWYQQTPGQGLQFLFEYFSETQRNKGNFPGRFSGRQFSNSRSEMNVSTLELGDSALYLCASSYNLGGLGNSPIHFGNGTRLTVT.

This clonotype was recorded a few times. This chain uses TRBV3-1 with TRBJ2-7; D unclear. This CDR3 comprises 13 residues. Germline V gene sequence: CDR1 LGHDT, CDR2 YNNKEL (reference sequence). Trimming removed 1 base from V and 7 bases from J, with 11 bases in between. The DNA for the CDR3 is TGTGCCAGCAGCCAAGTTGAAGGAAGGGAGCAGTACTTC. Translated: CASSQVEGREQYF.

The table lists this clonotype with many counts. The chain carries TRBV28 and TRBJ2-3, with D perhaps TRBD2 (6 bases). The V gene lost 5 bases and the J gene lost 2 bases, with 17 bases spanning the gap. Germline assignment: CDR1 MDHEN and CDR2 SYDVKM. The CDR3 runs to 16 residues. CDR3 nucleotides: TGTGCCAGCAGTCGAATCGATAGCGGACCCACAGATACGCAGTATTTT. Translated, it gives CASSRIDSGPTDTQYF.

The chain employs TRBV21-1 and TRBJ2-7; the DNA was not used to check the table's D call, TRBD1. TRBV21-1 is shown as a pseudogene. The CDR3 consists of 15 residues. The CDR3 region is CASSVIGTAFLEQYF. As DNA, the CDR3 is TGTGCCAGCAGCGTAATCGGGACAGCCTTTCTCGAGCAGTACTTC.

The gene calls are TRBV19 and TRBJ1-2; possible D gene TRBD1, 6 bases. The CDR3 has 14 residues. The germline V gene has CDR1 LNHDA and CDR2 SQIVND (reference sequence). Trimming took 10 bases from V and 1 from J, leaving 16 bases between them. The CDR3 bases are TGTGCCACTGTATCCGGACAGATTAACTATGGCTACACCTTC. Translation gives CATVSGQINYGYTF.

The chain links TRBV6-5 to TRBJ2-5; a possible D gene is TRBD2 (5 bases). The CDR3 is 14 residues long. The germline CDR1 and CDR2 sequences are MNHEY and SVGAGI. Trimming stripped 2 bases from V and 7 bases from J, with 14 bases between. CDR3 sequence (DNA): TGTGCCAGCAGTTACGGCGATCCAGAGGGGACCCAGTACTTC. This sequence encodes CASSYGDPEGTQYF.

At least ten counts were recorded for this clonotype. V and J are TRBV7-2 and TRBJ2-1, with 9 nucleotides matching TRBD1. The junction had 4 bases not matched to a gene; V was cut back by 2 bases and J by 14 bases. The CDR3 totals 12 residues. CDR1 is SGHTA and CDR2 is FQGNSA in the germline V gene. CDR3 amino acids: CASSLMTGGKFF. DNA for the CDR3: TGTGCCAGCAGCTTAATGACAGGGGGGAAGTTCTTC.

At least ten counts were recorded for this clonotype. The chain employs TRBV5-5 and TRBJ1-2, with TRBD1 as a possible D gene (6 bases). CDR3 length: 14 amino acids. V was trimmed by 7 bases and J by 4 bases, leaving 17 bases between them. Germline loops: CDR1 SGHKS, CDR2 YYEKEE (reference sequence). The CDR3 loop is CASGPLQGGYGYTF. CDR3 coding DNA: TGTGCCAGCGGCCCCTTACAGGGCGGCTATGGCTACACCTTC. Full variable domain (rest looked up from reference TRBV5-5 and TRBJ1-2): DAGVTQSPTHLIKTRGQQVTLRCSPISGHKSVSWYQQVLGQGPQFIFQYYEKEERGRGNFPDRFSARQFPNYSSELNVNALLLGDSALYLCASGPLQGGYGYTFGSGTRLTVV.

The table lists this clonotype with a few counts. V gene TRBV6-1 combines with J gene TRBJ1-5; 8 nucleotides align to TRBD1. CDR1 and CDR2 from the germline V gene are MNHNS and SASEGT. This CDR3 is 16 amino acids long. After removal of 0 bases from V and 7 bases from J, the junction contained 8 bases not matched to a gene. CDR3 coding DNA: TGTGCCAGCAGTGAAGCGGGCCCGCAGGGGGCACAGCCCCAGCATTTT. As protein: CASSEAGPQGAQPQHF.

This clonotype was seen a handful of times. The chain couples TRBV5-1 to TRBJ2-1, with TRBD2 identical over 7 bases. CDR3 length: 15 amino acids. Germline CDR1 SGHRS, CDR2 YFSETQ. V was pared by 9 bases and J by 3 bases, with 12 bases of the junction left unmatched. The CDR3 loop is CATQRGGGNYNEQFF. CDR3 bases: TGCGCCACCCAGAGGGGCGGGGGAAACTACAATGAGCAGTTCTTC.

The chain employs TRBV6-1 and TRBJ2-2; tentatively, D is TRBD2 (5 bases). Germline V gene lookup returns CDR1 MNHNS and CDR2 SASEGT. The CDR3 is 12 amino acids. The ends were cut back, 9 bases at V and 6 bases at J, with 11 bases in the middle. The DNA of the CDR3 is TGTGCCAGTCAGAGGGCGGCCGGGGAGCTGTTTTTT. As protein: CASQRAAGELFF.

This clonotype was seen at least ten times. The chain is built from TRBV4-3 and TRBJ2-5; no firm D call. In germline, CDR1 is LGHNA, CDR2 YSLEER. CDR3 length: 15 residues. V gave up 0 bases and J gave up 5 bases, with 13 bases separating them. CDR3 loop: CASSQERSPSETQYF. For the CDR3, the DNA is TGCGCCAGCAGCCAAGAACGTAGTCCTTCGGAGACCCAGTACTTC.

This clonotype has a count of ten or more. The chain combines TRBV12-3 or TRBV12-4 with TRBJ2-7; 8 bases align to TRBD2. The CDR3 runs to 14 residues. V shed 6 bases, J shed 1 base, and the junction held 5 bases outside the gene matches. The CDR3 reads CASRTSGGSYEQYF. The DNA of the CDR3 is TGTGCCAGCAGAACTAGCGGTGGGTCCTACGAGCAGTACTTC.

Points on this clonotype: The missing conserved phenylalanine or tryptophan at the end of this CDR3 makes a read error likely. The chain uses TRBV12-3 or TRBV12-4 and TRBJ2-5; 10 bases fit TRBD1. V trimming: 7 bases; J trimming: 4 bases; junction bases outside the gene matches: 3. The CDR3 runs 13 residues. In DNA, the CDR3 is TGTGCCAGCATCCGGGACAGGGGAGAGACCCAGTACTCC. This codes for CASIRDRGETQYS.

This clonotype was observed a few times. V gene TRBV6-5 combines with J gene TRBJ2-3; D uncertain. CDR3 length: 15 residues. V lost 0 bases and J 2 bases, leaving 9 bases between the germline ends. Germline lookup yields CDR1 MNHEY and CDR2 SVGAGI. The CDR3: CASSYSDPVTDTQYF. The DNA of the CDR3 is TGTGCCAGCAGTTACTCCGACCCGGTCACAGATACGCAGTATTTT.

This clonotype has at least ten counts. The V and J genes are TRBV4-1 and TRBJ1-1, with D possibly TRBD1 on 6 matching bases. CDR1 and CDR2 from the germline V gene are MGHRA and YSYEKL. V was trimmed by 2 bases and J by 0 bases, leaving 16 bases between them. The CDR3 sequence is 17 residues long. CDR3 nucleotides: TGCGCCAGCAGCCAAAGAGGTCTTAACAGGGTGAACACTGAAGCTTTCTTT. This codes for CASSQRGLNRVNTEAFF.

There are many counts of this clonotype. The chain is built from TRBV6-6 and TRBJ1-4, with TRBD1 matching 7 bases. With V trimmed by 4 bases and J by 3 bases, 8 bases remained unmatched. Germline CDR1 MNHNY, CDR2 SVGAGI (reference sequence). The CDR3 loop spans 16 amino acids. CDR3 sequence (DNA): TGTGCCAGCAGTTCACAAGACAGGGATGCTAATGAAAAACTGTTTTTT. It translates to CASSSQDRDANEKLFF.

V gene TRBV6-5 combines with J gene TRBJ2-7, with D perhaps matching TRBD1 (6 bases). The V end lost 5 bases, the J end lost 0 bases, and 11 bases lay between the germline ends. This CDR3 region has 14 residues. Germline-derived CDR1 and CDR2 are MNHEY and SVGAGI. In DNA, the CDR3 is TGTGCCAGCAGTCCCGGACAGATCTCCTACGAGCAGTACTTC. Protein sequence: CASSPGQISYEQYF.